The sample holds many counts of the clone carrying this T cell receptor (beta chain). The antigen is undetermined. Tagging with unique molecular identifiers was applied to individual cDNA molecules. TCRdb re-derived calls from the 5' RACE reads in MiXCR, one entry per CDR3 protein. The table records roughly 83,000 distinct CDR3 sequences, 8% to 13% of them present only once. The data are from a study of early T cells in non-severe SARS-CoV-2 infection. Overall study context: Sequenced bulk RNA came from whole blood that was unsorted, and chains were unpaired. General study results and limits: VDJdb matches were skewed toward anti-spike CD8 T cell responses.

From germline, CDR1 is SGHVS and CDR2 FQNEAQ. The CDR3 has 16 residues. After removal of 3 bases from V and 7 bases from J, the junction contained 8 bases not matched to a gene. The chain recombines TRBV7-8 with TRBJ2-7; TRBD2 aligns across 14 bases. The receptor comes from an adult who was a healthcare worker with PCR-confirmed SARS-CoV-2 infection or an uninfected control (not recorded which). Sequences were derived from whole blood, sampled at baseline. The CDR3 DNA is TGTGCCAGCAGCTTTGCGACTAGCGGGAGGGCCTTTGAGCAGTACTTC. Encoded protein: CASSFATSGRAFEQYF. Together with reference TRBV7-8 and TRBJ2-7, the CDR3 gives the full variable domain: GAGVSQSPRYKVAKRGQDVALRCDPISGHVSLFWYQQALGQGPEFLTYFQNEAQLDKSGLPSDRFFAERPEGSVSTLKIQRTQQEDSAVYLCASSFATSGRAFEQYFGPGTRLTVT.